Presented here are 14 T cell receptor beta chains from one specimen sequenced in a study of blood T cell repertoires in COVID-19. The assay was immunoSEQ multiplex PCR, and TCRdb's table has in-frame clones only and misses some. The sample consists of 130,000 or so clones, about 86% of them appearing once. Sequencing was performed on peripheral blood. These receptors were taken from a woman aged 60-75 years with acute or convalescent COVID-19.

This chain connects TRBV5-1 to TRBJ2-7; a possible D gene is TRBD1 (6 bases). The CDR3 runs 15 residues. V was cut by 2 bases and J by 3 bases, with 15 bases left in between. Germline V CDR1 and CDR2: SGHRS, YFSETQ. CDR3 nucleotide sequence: TGCGCCAGCAGCTTTGGACAGCCATTGAACTACGAGCAGTACTTC. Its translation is CASSFGQPLNYEQYF.

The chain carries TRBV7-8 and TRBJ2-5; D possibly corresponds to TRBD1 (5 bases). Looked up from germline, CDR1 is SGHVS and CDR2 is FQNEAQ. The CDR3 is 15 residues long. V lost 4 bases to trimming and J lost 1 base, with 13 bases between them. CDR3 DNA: TGTGCCAGCAGCTCGAGGTCAGGGATCCAAGAGACCCAGTACTTC. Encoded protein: CASSSRSGIQETQYF.

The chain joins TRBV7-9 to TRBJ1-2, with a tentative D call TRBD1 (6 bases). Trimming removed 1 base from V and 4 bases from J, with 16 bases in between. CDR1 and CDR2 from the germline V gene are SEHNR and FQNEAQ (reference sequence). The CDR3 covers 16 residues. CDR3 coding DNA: TGTGCCAGCAGCTTAGACGGGACAAGACCCCTCTATGGCTACACCTTC. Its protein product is CASSLDGTRPLYGYTF.

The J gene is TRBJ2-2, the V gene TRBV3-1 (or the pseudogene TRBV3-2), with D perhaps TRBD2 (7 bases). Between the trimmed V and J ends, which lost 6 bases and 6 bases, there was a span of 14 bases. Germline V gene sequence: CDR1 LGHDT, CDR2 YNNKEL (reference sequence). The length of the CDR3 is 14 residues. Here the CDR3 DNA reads TGTGCCAGCAGGGGCGAGGGGGGGCCCGGGGAGCTGTTTTTT. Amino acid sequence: CASRGEGGPGELFF.

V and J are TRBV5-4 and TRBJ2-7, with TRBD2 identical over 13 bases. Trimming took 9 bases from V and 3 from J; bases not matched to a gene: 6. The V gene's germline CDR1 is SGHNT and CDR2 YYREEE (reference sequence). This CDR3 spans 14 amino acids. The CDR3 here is CATRTSGGLYEQYF. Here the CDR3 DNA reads TGTGCCACCAGGACTAGCGGGGGCCTCTACGAGCAGTACTTC.

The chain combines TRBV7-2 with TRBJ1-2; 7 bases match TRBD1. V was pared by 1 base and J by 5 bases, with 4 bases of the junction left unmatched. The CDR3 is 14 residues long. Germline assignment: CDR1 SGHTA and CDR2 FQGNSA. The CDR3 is CASSLGQGWYGYTF. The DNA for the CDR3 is TGTGCCAGCAGCTTAGGACAGGGATGGTATGGCTACACCTTC.

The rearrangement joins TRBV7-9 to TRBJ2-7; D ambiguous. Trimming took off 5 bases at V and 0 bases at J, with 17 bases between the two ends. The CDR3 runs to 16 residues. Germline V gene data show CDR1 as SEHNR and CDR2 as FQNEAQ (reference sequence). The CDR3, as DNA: TGTGCCAGCAGCCTCCCCAGTGACTTTTCCTCCTACGAGCAGTACTTC. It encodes CASSLPSDFSSYEQYF. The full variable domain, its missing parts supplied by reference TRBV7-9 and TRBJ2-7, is DTGVSQNPRHKITKRGQNVTFRCDPISEHNRLYWYRQTLGQGPEFLTYFQNEAQLEKSRLLSDRFSAERPKGSFSTLEIQRTEQGDSAMYLCASSLPSDFSSYEQYFGPGTRLTVT.

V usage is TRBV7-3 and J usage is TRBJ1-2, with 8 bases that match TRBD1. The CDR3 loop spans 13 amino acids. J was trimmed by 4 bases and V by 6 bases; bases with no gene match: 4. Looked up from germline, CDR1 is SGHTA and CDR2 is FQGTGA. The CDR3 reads CASSGQGGYGYTF. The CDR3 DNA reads TGTGCCAGCAGTGGACAGGGCGGCTATGGCTACACCTTC.

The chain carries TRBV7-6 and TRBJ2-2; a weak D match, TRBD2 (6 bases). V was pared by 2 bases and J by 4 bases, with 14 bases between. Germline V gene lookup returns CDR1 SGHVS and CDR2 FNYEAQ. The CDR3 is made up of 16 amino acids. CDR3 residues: CASSLTRGAGTGELFF. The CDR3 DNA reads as TGTGCCAGCAGCTTAACTCGCGGGGCGGGCACCGGGGAGCTGTTTTTT.

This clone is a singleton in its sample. The CDR3 sequence is CASLSGGTYNEQFF. As DNA, the CDR3 is TGTGCCAGCCTCAGCGGGGGGACTTACAATGAGCAGTTCTTC. This chain links TRBV5-4 with TRBJ2-1, with 9 positions matching TRBD2. The length of the CDR3 is 14 residues. Germline CDR1 and CDR2: SGHNT and YYREEE (reference sequence). With V trimmed by 7 bases and J by 4 bases, 6 bases remained unmatched.

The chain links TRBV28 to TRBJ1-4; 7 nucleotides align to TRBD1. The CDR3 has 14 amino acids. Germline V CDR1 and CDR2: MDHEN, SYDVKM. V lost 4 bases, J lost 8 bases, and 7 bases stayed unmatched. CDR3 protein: CASSSRQGDEKLFF. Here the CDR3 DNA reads TGTGCCAGCAGTTCCCGACAGGGAGACGAAAAACTGTTTTTT.

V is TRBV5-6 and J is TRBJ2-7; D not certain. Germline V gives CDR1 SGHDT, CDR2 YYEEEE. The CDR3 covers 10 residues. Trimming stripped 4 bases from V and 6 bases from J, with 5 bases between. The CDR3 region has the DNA TGTGCCAGCAGCCCCCGCGAGCAGTACTTC. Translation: CASSPREQYF.

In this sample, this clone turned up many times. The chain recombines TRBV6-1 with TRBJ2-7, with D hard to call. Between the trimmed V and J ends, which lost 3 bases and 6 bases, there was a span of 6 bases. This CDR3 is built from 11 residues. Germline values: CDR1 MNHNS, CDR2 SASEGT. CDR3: CASSDDTEQYF. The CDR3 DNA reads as TGTGCCAGCAGTGATGACACCGAGCAGTACTTC.

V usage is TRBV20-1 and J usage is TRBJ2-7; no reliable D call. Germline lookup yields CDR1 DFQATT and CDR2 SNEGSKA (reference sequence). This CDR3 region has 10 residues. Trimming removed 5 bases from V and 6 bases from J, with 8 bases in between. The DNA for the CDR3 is TGCAGTGCTCCCCTCGGCGAGCAGTACTTC. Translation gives CSAPLGEQYF.